The 9 T cell receptor beta chains listed next were all sequenced from one sample in a study of blood T cell repertoires in COVID-19. Using immunoSEQ multiplex PCR, the repertoire was profiled, and TCRdb retains in-frame clones only, with some absent. The sample lists more than 85,000 clones, 80% to 90% occurring once. The specimen sequenced was peripheral blood. The receptor set was obtained from a man in his sixties with acute or convalescent COVID-19.

This rearrangement joins TRBV19 to TRBJ2-1, with 15 bases that match TRBD2. V shed 5 bases and J 7 bases; nucleotides not matched to a gene: 9. The germline gives CDR1 LNHDA, CDR2 SQIVND (reference sequence). The CDR3 has 17 residues. CDR3 nucleotide sequence: TGTGCCAGTAGTGAGGGACTAGCGGGGGGACTTAGGAATGAGCAGTTCTTC. It codes for CASSEGLAGGLRNEQFF.

In DNA form, the CDR3 reads TGTGCCTGGAGTGTACAGGACAATCAGCCCCAGCATTTT. Translated, it gives CAWSVQDNQPQHF. This sequence joins TRBV30 and TRBJ1-5; weak D call: TRBD1 (5 bases). Germline assignment: CDR1 GTSNPN and CDR2 SVGIG (reference sequence). The CDR3 has 13 residues. V shed 0 bases and J shed 3 bases, with 6 bases lying between them.

The chain joins TRBV9 to TRBJ1-6; D perhaps matches TRBD1 (6 bases). Germline CDR1 is SGDLS and CDR2 is YYNGEE. V lost 3 bases and J lost 12, with 13 bases in between. CDR3 length equals 13 residues. This chain's CDR3 is CASSERDTIPLHF. The CDR3 region has the DNA TGTGCCAGCAGCGAACGGGACACTATACCCCTCCACTTT.

V gene TRBV27 combines with J gene TRBJ1-1; 7 nucleotides line up with TRBD1. Trimming at V came to 6 bases and at J to 6 bases, leaving 7 bases not matched to a gene. The CDR3 is 13 residues long. CDR1 and CDR2 (germline): MNHEY, SMNVEV (reference sequence). The CDR3, as DNA: TGTGCCAGCAGCCGAGGGGGCTCGGCTGAAGCTTTCTTT. Residues: CASSRGGSAEAFF.

The chain links TRBV19 to TRBJ2-2; 7 bases match TRBD1. V lost 6 bases and J lost 1; bases outside the gene matches: 8. Germline CDR1 is LNHDA and CDR2 is SQIVND (reference sequence). The CDR3 length is 16 residues. CDR3 nucleotide sequence: TGTGCCAGTAGCCCAACCGGGACAGTGAACACCGGGGAGCTGTTTTTT. It is translated as CASSPTGTVNTGELFF.

The J gene is TRBJ2-6, the V gene TRBV6-6; 7 bases agree with TRBD1. The germline V gene has CDR1 MNHNY and CDR2 SVGAGI (reference sequence). The CDR3 is made up of 15 amino acids. V shed 7 bases, J shed 2 bases, and the junction held 5 bases outside the gene matches. The CDR3 region has the DNA TGTGCCAGCAAGACTACAGGGGCTGGGGCCAACGTCCTGACTTTC. This encodes CASKTTGAGANVLTF.

This sequence joins TRBV25-1 and TRBJ2-1, with 9 bases identical to TRBD2. The length of the CDR3 is 17 residues. V lost 5 bases, J lost 0 bases, and 8 bases stayed unmatched. Looked up from germline, CDR1 is MGHDK and CDR2 is SYGVNS. CDR3 in DNA: TGTGCCAGCAGTCCAGCGGGGGGCCGAAGCTCCTACAATGAGCAGTTCTTC. Translation gives CASSPAGGRSSYNEQFF.

This clone showed up just once. V gene TRBV11-2 combines with J gene TRBJ2-7; D gene uncertain. Trimming shortened V by 5 bases and J by 7 bases, and 15 bases separated the two germline ends. The germline V gene has CDR1 SGHAT and CDR2 FQNNGV. The CDR3 totals 13 residues. CDR3 in DNA: TGTGCCAGCAGCCCCCTGGCCTCCGGGGAGCAGTACGTC. Translation gives CASSPLASGEQYV.

V gene TRBV20-1 combines with J gene TRBJ1-2; 7 bases line up with TRBD1. Germline CDR1 is DFQATT and CDR2 is SNEGSKA (reference sequence). J gave up 6 bases and V 3 bases, and 7 bases lay outside the gene matches. The CDR3 covers 13 residues. Written as DNA, the CDR3 is TGCAGTGCTAGTTCCTATGACAGGGATGGCTACACCTTC. This encodes CSASSYDRDGYTF.